Below are 26 T cell receptor beta chains sequenced from a single sample in a study of blood T cell repertoires in COVID-19. This table comes from immunoSEQ multiplex PCR, and its TCRdb copy is limited to in-frame clones, with some not included. The profile covers roughly 240,000 clones, with roughly 86% appearing a single time and around 1.6% taken by the ten largest. The sequencing input was peripheral blood. These receptors were collected from a woman in her sixties or seventies who had recovered from COVID-19.

The V gene is TRBV7-2, the J gene TRBJ1-1; TRBD1 might be the D (6 bases). Trimming shortened V by 8 bases and J by 4 bases, and 17 bases separated the two germline ends. The CDR3 is 14 residues long. Germline assignment: CDR1 SGHTA and CDR2 FQGNSA. CDR3 sequence: CASGGGPRGTEAFF. The CDR3 DNA reads TGTGCCAGCGGTGGGGGCCCCAGGGGCACTGAAGCTTTCTTT.

The chain carries TRBV7-2 and TRBJ1-4; a possible D gene is TRBD1 (5 bases). Germline CDR1 reads SGHTA; CDR2 reads FQGNSA. The CDR3 is 14 amino acids. The ends were cut back, 5 bases at V and 5 bases at J, with 12 bases in the middle. The CDR3 DNA sequence: TGTGCCAGCAGCCCGGAGGAGGGGAATGAAAAACTGTTTTTT. Its protein product is CASSPEEGNEKLFF.

This clone was found many times. V usage is TRBV7-9 and J usage is TRBJ1-2, with D maybe TRBD1 (5 bases). The V end lost 2 bases, the J end lost 7 bases, and 8 bases lay between the germline ends. The CDR3 has 12 residues. Germline CDR1 is SEHNR and CDR2 is FQNEAQ (reference sequence). The CDR3: CASSLSGGGYTF. In DNA, the CDR3 is TGTGCCAGCAGCTTATCGGGGGGTGGCTACACCTTC. The whole variable domain, filled in from reference TRBV7-9 and TRBJ1-2, reads DTGVSQNPRHKITKRGQNVTFRCDPISEHNRLYWYRQTLGQGPEFLTYFQNEAQLEKSRLLSDRFSAERPKGSFSTLEIQRTEQGDSAMYLCASSLSGGGYTFGSGTRLTVV.

The V and J genes are TRBV3-1 (or the pseudogene TRBV3-2) and TRBJ1-2; no clear D. Germline V CDR1 and CDR2: LGHDT, YNNKEL (reference sequence). V shed 0 bases and J shed 2 bases, with 10 bases lying between them. CDR3 length equals 15 residues. CDR3 nucleotide sequence: TGTGCCAGCAGCCAAGATCTTACAGAAAACTATGGCTACACCTTC. Protein product: CASSQDLTENYGYTF.

This chain uses TRBV5-1 with TRBJ2-7; TRBD2 is a possible D gene (5 bases). Trimming shortened V by 1 base and J by 1 base, and 18 bases separated the two germline ends. Germline CDR1 is SGHRS and CDR2 is YFSETQ. This CDR3 comprises 17 residues. DNA of the CDR3: TGCGCCAGCAGCTTGCCTATTCTCAACCGGGGATCCTACGAGCAGTACTTC. Its protein is CASSLPILNRGSYEQYF.

The V and J genes are TRBV18 and TRBJ2-6; D perhaps matches TRBD1 (6 bases). This CDR3 is built from 15 residues. V lost 8 bases and J lost 0, with 11 bases in between. Looked up from germline, CDR1 is KGHSH and CDR2 is LQKENI. The DNA for the CDR3 is TGTGCCAGCCCGGACAGTTACTCTGGGGCCAACGTCCTGACTTTC. This gives the protein CASPDSYSGANVLTF.

This chain connects TRBV7-9 to TRBJ2-3; maybe TRBD2 (6 bases). This CDR3 is 16 amino acids long. Germline V lookup: CDR1 SEHNR, CDR2 FQNEAQ (reference sequence). Trimming cost V 5 bases and J 1 base, with 16 bases left between them. CDR3 loop: CASSRLRLGRTDTQYF. The DNA for the CDR3 is TGTGCCAGCAGCCGTCTTCGACTAGGACGCACAGATACGCAGTATTTT.

In its sample, this clone was seen once. The rearrangement joins TRBV28 to TRBJ2-7, with D possibly matching TRBD2 (5 bases). The CDR3 consists of 17 residues. Trimming left V 2 bases short and J 3 bases short, with 20 bases between. CDR1 is MDHEN, CDR2 SYDVKM, per germline. CDR3 residues: CASSLEGGIGPNYEQYF. The CDR3 region has the DNA TGTGCCAGCAGTTTAGAGGGTGGGATCGGACCCAACTACGAGCAGTACTTC.

This chain links TRBV5-1 with TRBJ2-3; 9 bases match TRBD1. Per the germline V gene, CDR1 is SGHRS and CDR2 is YFSETQ. CDR3 length: 16 residues. V shed 4 bases and J 0 bases; nucleotides not matched to a gene: 6. The CDR3 region is CASSTGTGSSTDTQYF. The CDR3, as DNA: TGCGCCAGCAGCACCGGGACAGGGTCTAGCACAGATACGCAGTATTTT.

The chain recombines TRBV5-1 with TRBJ2-5, with D possibly matching TRBD1 (6 bases). This CDR3 spans 15 amino acids. The V end was cut by 2 bases, the J end by 2 bases, with 13 bases between. Per the germline V gene, CDR1 is SGHRS and CDR2 is YFSETQ. CDR3 coding DNA: TGCGCCAGCAGCTTTCTCACAGGGTGGCAAGAGACCCAGTACTTC. It translates to CASSFLTGWQETQYF.

This clone was recorded a few times. CDR3 region: CASSPGQGNYGYTF. DNA for the CDR3: TGTGCCAGCAGCCCGGGACAGGGAAACTATGGCTACACCTTC. V is TRBV6-6 and J is TRBJ1-2; 9 positions match TRBD1. V lost 6 bases to trimming and J lost 2 bases; unmatched junction nucleotides: 4. CDR3 length: 14 amino acids. Germline CDR1 and CDR2: MNHNY and SVGAGI (reference sequence).

The rearrangement uses TRBV28 and TRBJ1-5; TRBD1 might be the D (6 bases). This CDR3 is 15 amino acids long. Germline V gene sequence: CDR1 MDHEN, CDR2 SYDVKM. Trimming removed 6 bases from V and 1 base from J, with 13 bases in between. CDR3 in DNA: TGTGCCAGCAGGGCGACAGGAAACAGCAATCAGCCCCAGCATTTT. Protein: CASRATGNSNQPQHF.

This rearrangement joins TRBV29-1 to TRBJ1-5, with D possibly TRBD1 on 6 matching bases. Germline CDR1 SQVTM, CDR2 ANQGSEA. With 5 bases removed from V and 0 bases from J, the gap between germline ends came to 8 bases. The CDR3 spans 13 residues. The CDR3 sequence: CSVRGGSNQPQHF. DNA of the CDR3: TGCAGCGTTAGAGGGGGTAGCAATCAGCCCCAGCATTTT.

The rearrangement links TRBV5-4 to TRBJ2-2; D is possibly TRBD1 (6 bases). Germline CDR1 and CDR2: SGHNT and YYREEE (reference sequence). The CDR3 length is 14 residues. The ends were cut back, 4 bases at V and 7 bases at J, with 14 bases in the middle. The CDR3 region is CASSISRGIGELFF. CDR3 coding DNA: TGTGCCAGCAGCATCTCGAGGGGGATCGGGGAGCTGTTTTTT.

The chain uses TRBV5-6 and TRBJ2-1; 11 bases fit TRBD2. V was pared by 5 bases and J by 15 bases, with 10 bases of the junction left unmatched. The CDR3 has 13 amino acids. Germline assignment: CDR1 SGHDT and CDR2 YYEEEE. The CDR3 region is CASRKLAGEPPFF. The CDR3 DNA reads as TGTGCCAGCAGGAAACTAGCGGGGGAACCCCCGTTCTTC.

V and J are TRBV28 and TRBJ1-2; 7 bases align to TRBD1. In germline, CDR1 is MDHEN, CDR2 SYDVKM. Losses at the gene ends were 2 bases for V and 5 bases for J; bases not matched to a gene: 8. The CDR3 has 15 residues. The CDR3, as DNA: TGTGCCAGCAGTTTAGTCAGGGGGGCCGGGTATGGCTACACCTTC. Encoded protein: CASSLVRGAGYGYTF.

The V and J genes are TRBV7-8 and TRBJ1-4; a weak D match, TRBD1 (5 bases). This CDR3 has 15 residues. The germline gives CDR1 SGHVS, CDR2 FQNEAQ. The V gene lost 1 base and the J gene lost 7 bases, with 13 bases spanning the gap. Written as DNA, the CDR3 is TGTGCCAGCAGCTTAGATCCCCAGGGCTCTGAAAAACTGTTTTTT. Amino acids: CASSLDPQGSEKLFF.

The chain uses TRBV5-5 and TRBJ2-3; tentative D call: TRBD2 (5 bases). Germline V CDR1 and CDR2: SGHKS, YYEKEE (reference sequence). The V end was cut by 1 base, the J end by 2 bases, with 11 bases between. This CDR3 is 15 amino acids long. The CDR3 region has the DNA TGTGCCAGCAGCTTGAGGGTCGGGGTCACAGATACGCAGTATTTT. This sequence encodes CASSLRVGVTDTQYF.

The genes are TRBV7-8 and TRBJ2-1, with 12 bases lining up with TRBD2. Germline loops: CDR1 SGHVS, CDR2 FQNEAQ. The CDR3 runs to 16 residues. V was pared by 5 bases and J by 1 base, with 3 bases of the junction left unmatched. The CDR3 DNA follows: TGTGCCAGCAGCCGGACTAGCGGGGTTTCCTACAATGAGCAGTTCTTC. It encodes CASSRTSGVSYNEQFF.

The chain has TRBV19 and TRBJ1-5; D uncertain. The CDR3 runs 15 residues. Germline V gene data show CDR1 as LNHDA and CDR2 as SQIVND (reference sequence). The V and J ends lost 5 bases and 5 bases respectively, with 16 bases between them. Written as DNA, the CDR3 is TGTGCCAGTAGTGGAGACTTTGGGCGGGATCAGCCCCAGCATTTT. Encoded protein: CASSGDFGRDQPQHF.

This clone was found a few times. The chain uses TRBV2 and TRBJ2-7; D is undetermined. Trimming took off 7 bases at V and 0 bases at J, with 19 bases between the two ends. CDR3 length: 16 residues. The germline CDR1 and CDR2 sequences are SNHLY and FYNNEI. This CDR3 is CASKQLLGQSSYEQYF. In DNA form, the CDR3 reads TGTGCCAGCAAACAGTTATTGGGTCAGAGCTCCTACGAGCAGTACTTC.

The genes are TRBV7-9 and TRBJ1-1; 10 positions match TRBD1. The CDR3 is made up of 16 amino acids. Germline loops: CDR1 SEHNR, CDR2 FQNEAQ (reference sequence). V lost 4 bases to trimming and J lost 5 bases; unmatched junction nucleotides: 10. CDR3 region: CASSSTGGAGSTEAFF. The CDR3 nucleotides read TGTGCCAGCAGCTCGACAGGGGGCGCCGGTAGTACTGAAGCTTTCTTT.

This sequence joins TRBV14 and TRBJ2-1, with D perhaps matching TRBD2 (6 bases). CDR1 is SGHDN, CDR2 FVKESK, per germline. V lost 4 bases and J 3 bases, leaving 13 bases between the germline ends. This CDR3 comprises 15 residues. The CDR3: CASSPPGLNYNEQFF. The CDR3 region has the DNA TGTGCCAGCAGCCCACCGGGACTGAACTACAATGAGCAGTTCTTC.

The V and J genes are TRBV7-2 and TRBJ1-1, with TRBD1 as a possible D gene (5 bases). The V gene's germline CDR1 is SGHTA and CDR2 FQGNSA. Trimming shortened V by 2 bases and J by 9 bases, and 16 bases separated the two germline ends. This CDR3 region has 14 residues. The DNA for the CDR3 is TGTGCCAGCAGCTTACAGGCGGGGGGAGGTAAAGCTTTCTTT. This codes for CASSLQAGGGKAFF.

The chain links TRBV2 to TRBJ1-5; D may be TRBD1 (6 bases). The germline V gene encodes CDR1 SNHLY and CDR2 FYNNEI. The CDR3 spans 14 residues. V was cut by 4 bases and J by 3 bases, with 10 bases left in between. Here the CDR3 DNA reads TGTGCCAGCAGTGTACAGGGTTCCAATCAGCCCCAGCATTTT. The encoded protein is CASSVQGSNQPQHF.

The V and J genes are TRBV27 and TRBJ1-4; 9 nucleotides line up with TRBD1. V trimming: 4 bases; J trimming: 5 bases; junction bases outside the gene matches: 8. Germline loops: CDR1 MNHEY, CDR2 SMNVEV (reference sequence). This CDR3 is 16 amino acids long. The chain's CDR3 is CASSSPGQGPNEKLFF. The CDR3 DNA reads as TGTGCCAGCAGTTCCCCGGGACAGGGACCGAATGAAAAACTGTTTTTT.